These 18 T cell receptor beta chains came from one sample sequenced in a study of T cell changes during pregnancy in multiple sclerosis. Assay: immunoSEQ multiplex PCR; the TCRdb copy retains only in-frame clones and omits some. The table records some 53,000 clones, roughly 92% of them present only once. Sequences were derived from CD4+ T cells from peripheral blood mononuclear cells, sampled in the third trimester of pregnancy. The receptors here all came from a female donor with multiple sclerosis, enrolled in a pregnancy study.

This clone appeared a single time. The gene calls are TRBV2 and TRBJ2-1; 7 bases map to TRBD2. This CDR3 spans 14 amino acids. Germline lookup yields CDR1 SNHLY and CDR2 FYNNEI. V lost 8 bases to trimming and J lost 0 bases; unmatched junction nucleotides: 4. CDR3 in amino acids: CASGRESSYNEQFF. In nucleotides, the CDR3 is TGTGCCAGCGGGCGGGAGAGCTCCTACAATGAGCAGTTCTTC.

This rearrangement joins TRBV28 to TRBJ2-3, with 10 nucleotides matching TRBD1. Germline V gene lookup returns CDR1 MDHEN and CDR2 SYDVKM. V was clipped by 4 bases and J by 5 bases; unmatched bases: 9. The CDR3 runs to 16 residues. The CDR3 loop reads CASSSLGQGDGDTQYF. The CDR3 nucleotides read TGTGCCAGCAGTTCCCTAGGACAGGGGGACGGAGATACGCAGTATTTT. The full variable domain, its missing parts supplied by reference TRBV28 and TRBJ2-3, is DVKVTQSSRYLVKRTGEKVFLECVQDMDHENMFWYRQDPGLGLRLIYFSYDVKMKEKGDIPEGYSVSREKKERFSLILESASTNQTSMYLCASSSLGQGDGDTQYFGPGTRLTVL.

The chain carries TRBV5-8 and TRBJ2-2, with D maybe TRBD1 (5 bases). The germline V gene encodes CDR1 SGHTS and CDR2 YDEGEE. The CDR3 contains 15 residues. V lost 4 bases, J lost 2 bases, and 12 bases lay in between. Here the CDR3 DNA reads TGTGCCAGCAGCCTGGGCAGGGTTAACACCGGGGAGCTGTTTTTT. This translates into CASSLGRVNTGELFF.

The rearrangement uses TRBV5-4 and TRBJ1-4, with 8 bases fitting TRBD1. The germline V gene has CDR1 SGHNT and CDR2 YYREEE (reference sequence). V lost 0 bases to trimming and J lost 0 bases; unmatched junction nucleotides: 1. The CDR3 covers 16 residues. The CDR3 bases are TGTGCCAGCAGCTTGGGGACAGGGTCAACTAATGAAAAACTGTTTTTT. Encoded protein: CASSLGTGSTNEKLFF.

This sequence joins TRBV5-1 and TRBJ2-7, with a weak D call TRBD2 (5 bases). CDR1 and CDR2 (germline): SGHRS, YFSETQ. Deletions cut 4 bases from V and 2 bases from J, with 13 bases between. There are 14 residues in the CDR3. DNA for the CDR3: TGCGCCAGCAGCGATGAGGCCGGGACCTACGAGCAGTACTTC. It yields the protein CASSDEAGTYEQYF.

The CDR3: CASGEGLAYNEQFF. The CDR3, as DNA: TGTGCCAGCGGAGAGGGACTTGCTTACAATGAGCAGTTCTTC. The chain employs TRBV14 and TRBJ2-1; D may be TRBD2 (6 bases). CDR1 is SGHDN, CDR2 FVKESK, per germline. V was cut by 8 bases and J by 4 bases, with 15 bases left in between. The CDR3 spans 14 residues.

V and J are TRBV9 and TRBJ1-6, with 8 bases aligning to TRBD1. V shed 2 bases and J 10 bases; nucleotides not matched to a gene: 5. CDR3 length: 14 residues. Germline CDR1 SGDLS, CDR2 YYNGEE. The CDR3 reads CASSVGQGASPLHF. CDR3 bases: TGTGCCAGCAGCGTTGGACAGGGAGCCTCACCCCTCCACTTT.

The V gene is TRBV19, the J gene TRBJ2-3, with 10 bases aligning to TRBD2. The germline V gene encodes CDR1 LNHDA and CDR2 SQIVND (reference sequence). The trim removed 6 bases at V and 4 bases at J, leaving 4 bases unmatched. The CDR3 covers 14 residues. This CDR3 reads CASRPSGSPDTQYF. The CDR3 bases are TGTGCCAGTAGGCCTAGCGGGAGCCCAGATACGCAGTATTTT.

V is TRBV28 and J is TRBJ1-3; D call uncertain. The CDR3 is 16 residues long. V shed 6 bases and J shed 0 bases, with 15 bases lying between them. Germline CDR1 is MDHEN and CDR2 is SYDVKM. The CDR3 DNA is TGTGCCAGCAGCCCCCCGGCCGGGAGCTCTGGAAACACCATATATTTT. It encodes CASSPPAGSSGNTIYF.

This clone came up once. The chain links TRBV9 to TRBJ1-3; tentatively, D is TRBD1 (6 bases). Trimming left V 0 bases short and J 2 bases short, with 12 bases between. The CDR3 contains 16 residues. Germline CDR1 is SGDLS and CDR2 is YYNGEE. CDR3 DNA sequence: TGTGCCAGCAGCGTAGGAGGGGGTTCGGCTGGAAACACCATATATTTT. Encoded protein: CASSVGGGSAGNTIYF.

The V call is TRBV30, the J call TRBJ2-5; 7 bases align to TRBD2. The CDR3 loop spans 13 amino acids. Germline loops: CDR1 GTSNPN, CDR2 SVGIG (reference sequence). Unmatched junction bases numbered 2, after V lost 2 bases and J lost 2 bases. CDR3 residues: CAWSQGGQETQYF. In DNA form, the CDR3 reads TGTGCCTGGAGTCAGGGAGGGCAAGAGACCCAGTACTTC.

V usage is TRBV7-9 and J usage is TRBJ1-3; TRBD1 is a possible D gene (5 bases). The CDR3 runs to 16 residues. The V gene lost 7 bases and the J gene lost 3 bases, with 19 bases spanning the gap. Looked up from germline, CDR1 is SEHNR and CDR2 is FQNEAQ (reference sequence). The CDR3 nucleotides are TGTGCCAGCACGGGAGGGGCCGGGGGAAGTGGAAACACCATATATTTT. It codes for CASTGGAGGSGNTIYF.

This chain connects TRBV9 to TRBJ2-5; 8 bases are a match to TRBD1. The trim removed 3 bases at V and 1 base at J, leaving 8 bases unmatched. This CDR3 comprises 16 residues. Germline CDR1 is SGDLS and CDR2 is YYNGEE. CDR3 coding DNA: TGTGCCAGCAGCGCCGGCAGGGGGCGGGGCCAAGAGACCCAGTACTTC. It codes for CASSAGRGRGQETQYF.

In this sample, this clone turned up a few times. The CDR3 sequence is CASSARDRQDTEAFF. The DNA for the CDR3 is TGTGCCAGCAGCGCCCGGGACAGGCAAGATACTGAAGCTTTCTTT. The V and J genes are TRBV5-8 and TRBJ1-1; 8 bases match TRBD1. With 4 bases clipped from V and 5 bases from J, the junction kept 10 bases outside the gene matches. This CDR3 has 15 amino acids. Germline loops: CDR1 SGHTS, CDR2 YDEGEE. The variable domain in full, with the rest retrieved from reference TRBV5-8 and TRBJ1-1, is EAGVTQSPTHLIKTRGQQATLRCSPISGHTSVYWYQQALGLGLQFLLWYDEGEERNRGNFPPRFSGRQFPNYSSELNVNALELEDSALYLCASSARDRQDTEAFFGQGTRLTVV.

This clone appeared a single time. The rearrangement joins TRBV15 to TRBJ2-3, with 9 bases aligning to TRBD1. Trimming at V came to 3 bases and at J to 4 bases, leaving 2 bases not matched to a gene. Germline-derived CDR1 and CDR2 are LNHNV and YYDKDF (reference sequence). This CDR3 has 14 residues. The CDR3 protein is CATSSRQGADTQYF. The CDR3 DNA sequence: TGTGCCACCAGCAGCCGACAGGGGGCAGATACGCAGTATTTT.

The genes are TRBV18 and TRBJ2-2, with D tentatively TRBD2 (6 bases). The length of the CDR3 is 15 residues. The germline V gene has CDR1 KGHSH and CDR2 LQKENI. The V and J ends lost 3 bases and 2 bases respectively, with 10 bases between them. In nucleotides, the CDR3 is TGTGCCAGCTCACCTGGGACTGCTAACACCGGGGAGCTGTTTTTT. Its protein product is CASSPGTANTGELFF.

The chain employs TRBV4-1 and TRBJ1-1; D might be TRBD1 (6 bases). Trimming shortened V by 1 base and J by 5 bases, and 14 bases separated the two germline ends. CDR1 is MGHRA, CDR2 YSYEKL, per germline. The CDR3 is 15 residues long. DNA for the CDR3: TGCGCCAGCAGCCAAGTGACCCAGGGGTTTACTGAAGCTTTCTTT. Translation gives CASSQVTQGFTEAFF.

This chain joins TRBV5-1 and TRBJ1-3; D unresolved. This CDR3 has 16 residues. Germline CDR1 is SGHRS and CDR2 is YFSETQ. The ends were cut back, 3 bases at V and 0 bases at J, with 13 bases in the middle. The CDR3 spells CASSSGLITSGNTIYF. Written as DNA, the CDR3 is TGCGCCAGCAGCTCCGGTCTGATCACCTCTGGAAACACCATATATTTT.